The 7 T cell receptor beta chains in this list originate from one sample, sequenced in a study of T cell responses to AZD1222 COVID-19 vaccine (dated by TCRdb to about 2021). In the paper's terms, the time point label means: baseline before first vaccination. The method was the immunoSEQ multiplex PCR assay. Entries here come from immuneACCESS through TCRdb and include only in-frame sequences with V and J called. Some clones fail to appear in such tables; in the studies checked, an unresolved V gene covers under half of the shortfall, and the cause of the remainder is unknown. The sample profile shows 98,000 or so clones; about 93% of them were found once. The top ten hold 4.5% to 5% of the sample. Material: peripheral blood, obtained on day 0 of AZD1222 vaccination. The receptors stem from an adult in good health.

The gene calls are TRBV5-5 and TRBJ1-3; D uncertain. V was cut by 6 bases and J by 2 bases, with 3 bases left in between. The CDR3 contains 11 residues. Germline lookup yields CDR1 SGHKS and CDR2 YYEKEE (reference sequence). CDR3 protein: CASTAGNTIYF. CDR3 in DNA: TGTGCCAGCACAGCTGGAAACACCATATATTTT.

The chain has TRBV6-5 and TRBJ1-4; D ambiguous. V was clipped by 8 bases and J by 5 bases, with 12 bases between them. CDR3 length equals 13 residues. The germline CDR1 and CDR2 sequences are MNHEY and SVGAGI. DNA for the CDR3: TGTGCCAGCCACCCGGAAATGAATGAAAAACTGTTTTTT. Amino acids: CASHPEMNEKLFF.

CDR3 nucleotides: TGTGCCAGCGCCGTGACAGGGGGCGGGAATCAGCCCCAGCATTTT. This codes for CASAVTGGGNQPQHF. The rearrangement links TRBV19 to TRBJ1-5, with 10 bases aligning to TRBD1. In germline, CDR1 is LNHDA, CDR2 SQIVND (reference sequence). V lost 9 bases and J lost 4; bases outside the gene matches: 9. The CDR3 covers 15 residues.

This chain joins TRBV3-1 (or the pseudogene TRBV3-2) and TRBJ2-7, with D hard to call. The CDR3 consists of 13 residues. V was clipped by 4 bases and J by 3 bases, with 10 bases between them. Germline loops: CDR1 LGHDT, CDR2 YNNKEL (reference sequence). In DNA, the CDR3 is TGTGCCAGCAGCCCAGACCAGCTCTACGAGCAGTACTTC. The encoded protein is CASSPDQLYEQYF.

This sequence joins TRBV19 and TRBJ1-3; no clear D gene. Trimming removed 5 bases at V and 0 bases at J, with 11 bases between. The CDR3 is 15 residues long. Germline V lookup: CDR1 LNHDA, CDR2 SQIVND (reference sequence). DNA for the CDR3: TGTGCCAGTAGTGGACTCCTTATCTCTGGAAACACCATATATTTT. Its translation is CASSGLLISGNTIYF.

This clone showed up just once. The chain employs TRBV25-1 and TRBJ1-2, with TRBD1 as a possible D gene (5 bases). The CDR3 has 12 amino acids. In germline, CDR1 is MGHDK, CDR2 SYGVNS. V was clipped by 5 bases and J by 4 bases, with 8 bases between them. The CDR3 loop reads CASSWGSYGYTF. The DNA of the CDR3 is TGTGCCAGCAGTTGGGGGAGCTATGGCTACACCTTC.

The gene calls are TRBV4-2 and TRBJ1-4; unclear D gene. The CDR3 is 13 residues long. Trimming pared 4 bases from V and 7 bases from J, leaving 10 bases between. Germline assignment: CDR1 LGHNA and CDR2 YNFKEQ. CDR3 DNA sequence: TGTGCCAGCAGCCGCCAATCCACTGAAAAACTGTTTTTT. Amino acid sequence: CASSRQSTEKLFF.